Sequencing of this TCR beta chain was carried out in a study of spatial heterogeneity in lung cancer. Study outcomes and limitations: About 6.5% of tumor T cells for alpha chains and around 12% for beta chains were estimated to be covered. Tracking of tumor mutation counts was seen in expanded intratumoral alpha and beta TCR counts.

By sample share, this clonotype is medium-sized (0.01 to 0.1%). Its cognate antigen is unknown. Time point noted: sample taken at primary tumor resection. The approximately 67 donors had untreated early-stage non-small cell lung cancer. The study tagged each TCR cDNA molecule with a unique molecular identifier. MiXCR, applied by TCRdb to the 5' RACE reads, yields one record per CDR3 protein. The sample shows 18,000 or so distinct CDR3 sequences, 5.7% of them seen only once. Trimming shortened V by 2 bases and J by 6 bases, and 5 bases separated the two germline ends. The length of the CDR3 is 12 residues. The germline gives CDR1 KGHSH, CDR2 LQKENI.

The TCR sequence derives from a female donor with early-stage non-small cell lung cancer. Sequenced material: lung tumor tissue, taken at surgery. The V gene is TRBV18, the J gene TRBJ2-1; D is unclear. In nucleotides, the CDR3 is TGTGCCAGCTCACCAGGGCGCAATGAGCAGTTCTTC. Amino acids: CASSPGRNEQFF.